The entry below describes one T cell receptor beta chain. This receptor's antigen is unknown. It has no much larger one-base neighbor in the sample; base qualities were not kept. The entry originates in a study of technical replicates of blood from several donors (dated by TCRdb to 2017 to 2019). The germline V gene specifies SGHRS as CDR1 and YFSETQ as CDR2. The CDR3 spans 13 residues, from the cysteine through the phenylalanine. Only CDR3 DNA remains: 39 bases, in frame from the first base. V gives up 4 bases and J gives up 7 bases, and the segment between their germline ends measures 9 bases. The library was generated by the immunoSEQ multiplex PCR assay. TCRdb stores this immuneACCESS table with in-frame sequences only. Part of the clones is absent; in the studies checked, under half of the shortfall reflects unresolved V genes, and no reason is known for the rest. The sample contains roughly 60,000 clones, around nine tenths of them found a single time. The top ten constitute about 4.9% of the sample.

The TCR was taken from a human donor in good health. Some clones in this sample may be carry-over from other donors' samples. Recombination connected TRBV5-1 to TRBJ1-6; a weak D assignment points to TRBD1 (5 bases agree). The specimen was PBMCs. The CDR3 amino acid sequence is: CASSAAGNSPLHF. The DNA sequence is given as TGCGCCAGCAGCGCTGCAGGGAATTCACCCCTCCACTTT.